Described below is a single T cell receptor (beta chain) sequence and its context. Its target is unknown. TCRdb re-called the RT-PCR reads with MiXCR, one entry per CDR3 protein. The sample consists of about 650,000 distinct CDR3 sequences, around 15% of them appearing once. This sample was taken from a study of response to subunit inactivated influenza vaccine. Study results and limitations: Authors suggested each seasonal flu vaccination may recruit only limited numbers of new T cells.

Germline V CDR1 and CDR2: SGHDT, YYEEEE. V dropped 1 base and J dropped 4; count of bases not matched to a gene: 7. The CDR3 spans 15 residues. The starting material was PBMCs from blood, obtained 14 to 15 days before vaccination. This sequence originates from a man aged 50-60 years who received an inactivated influenza vaccine. V usage is TRBV5-6 and J usage is TRBJ2-7; 8 nucleotides line up with TRBD1. The CDR3 is CASSLSGQDVYEQYF. In nucleotides, the CDR3 is TGTGCCAGCAGCTTGTCGGGACAGGACGTATACGAGCAGTACTTC.